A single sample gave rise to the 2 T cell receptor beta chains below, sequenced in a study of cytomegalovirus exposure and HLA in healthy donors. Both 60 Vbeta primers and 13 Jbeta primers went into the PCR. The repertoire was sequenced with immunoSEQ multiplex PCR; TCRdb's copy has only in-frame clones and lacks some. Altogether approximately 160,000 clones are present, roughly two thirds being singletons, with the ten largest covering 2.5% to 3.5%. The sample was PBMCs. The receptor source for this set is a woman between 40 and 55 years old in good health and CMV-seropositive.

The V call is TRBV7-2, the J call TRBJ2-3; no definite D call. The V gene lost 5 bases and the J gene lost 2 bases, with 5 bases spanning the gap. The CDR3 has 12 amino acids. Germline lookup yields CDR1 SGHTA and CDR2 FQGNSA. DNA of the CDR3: TGTGCCAGCAGCCCCTTCACAGATACGCAGTATTTT. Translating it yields CASSPFTDTQYF.

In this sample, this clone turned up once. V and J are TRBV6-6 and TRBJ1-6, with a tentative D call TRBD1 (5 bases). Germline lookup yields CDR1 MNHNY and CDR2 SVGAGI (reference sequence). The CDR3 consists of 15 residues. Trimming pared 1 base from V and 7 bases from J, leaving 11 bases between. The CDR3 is CASSYFQGGNSPLHF. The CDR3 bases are TGTGCCAGCAGTTACTTTCAGGGAGGGAATTCACCCCTCCACTTT.